The 21 T cell receptor beta chains reported below all come from one sample, sequenced in a study of blood T cell repertoires in COVID-19. Sequenced by immunoSEQ multiplex PCR; TCRdb stores in-frame clones only, minus some. The repertoire consists of just under 350,000 clones, with almost 90% occurring once and the leading ten covering 7% to 8%. What was sequenced was peripheral blood. The receptors stem from a woman aged 70 to 79 with COVID-19, enrolled during active disease.

This clone was observed once. The chain combines TRBV6-5 with TRBJ1-4; TRBD1 matches at 9 bases. The V segment lost 8 bases and the J segment 0 bases; nucleotides outside the gene matches: 1. The CDR3 sequence is 14 residues long. CDR1 is MNHEY, CDR2 SVGAGI, per germline. The CDR3 DNA sequence: TGTGCCAGCCGGACAGGGGCAACTAATGAAAAACTGTTTTTT. This encodes CASRTGATNEKLFF.

The V and J genes are TRBV27 and TRBJ1-2, with no clear D. The CDR3 spans 14 residues. The germline V and J ends were trimmed by 3 bases and 3 bases, with 11 bases remaining between them. CDR1 and CDR2 from the germline V gene are MNHEY and SMNVEV (reference sequence). CDR3 in amino acids: CASSFSGGDYGYTF. CDR3 bases: TGTGCCAGCAGTTTCTCTGGTGGAGACTATGGCTACACCTTC.

This clone appeared once. The chain is built from TRBV7-9 and TRBJ1-4; 8 nucleotides match TRBD1. The junction had 7 bases not matched to a gene; V was cut back by 3 bases and J by 4 bases. The CDR3 extends over 16 amino acids. In germline, CDR1 is SEHNR, CDR2 FQNEAQ (reference sequence). The CDR3 sequence: CASSFQDRVDNEKLFF. CDR3 nucleotide sequence: TGTGCCAGCAGCTTCCAGGACAGGGTAGATAATGAAAAACTGTTTTTT.

The chain is built from TRBV30 and TRBJ1-2; 7 bases are shared with TRBD1. The CDR3 is made up of 14 amino acids. V lost 1 base, J lost 4 bases, and 6 bases stayed unmatched. CDR1 GTSNPN and CDR2 SVGIG come from the germline V gene (reference sequence). CDR3 nucleotides: TGTGCCTGGAGTGCGGCAGGGGGAATCTATGGCTACACCTTC. This sequence encodes CAWSAAGGIYGYTF.

The chain is built from TRBV3-1 (or the pseudogene TRBV3-2) and TRBJ1-5; D might be TRBD1 (6 bases). V lost 5 bases to trimming and J lost 1 base, with 9 bases between them. The CDR3 has 14 amino acids. Germline V gene lookup returns CDR1 LGHDT and CDR2 YNNKEL (reference sequence). CDR3 residues: CASSVQGSNQPQHF. DNA for the CDR3: TGTGCCAGCAGCGTACAGGGAAGCAATCAGCCCCAGCATTTT.

The CDR3 protein is CASSSLVTRGTDTQYF. The CDR3 nucleotides are TGTGCCAGCAGTTCCCTAGTTACCAGGGGCACAGATACGCAGTATTTT. The chain uses TRBV28 and TRBJ2-3; perhaps TRBD1 as D (5 bases). This CDR3 has 16 amino acids. Germline assignment: CDR1 MDHEN and CDR2 SYDVKM. The V and J ends lost 4 bases and 1 base respectively, with 15 bases between them.

The chain employs TRBV19 and TRBJ1-4; 8 nucleotides line up with TRBD1. The V and J ends lost 5 bases and 7 bases, in that order; junction bases with no gene match: 3. CDR1 and CDR2 (germline): LNHDA, SQIVND (reference sequence). This CDR3 is 13 amino acids long. Written as DNA, the CDR3 is TGTGCCAGTAGTTGGACAGGGACTGAAAAACTGTTTTTT. Residues: CASSWTGTEKLFF.

This clone has a handful of counts. This sequence joins TRBV29-1 and TRBJ1-2; tentatively, D is TRBD1 (5 bases). V gave up 5 bases and J gave up 8 bases, with 18 bases separating them. The CDR3 covers 13 residues. Germline-derived CDR1 and CDR2 are SQVTM and ANQGSEA. In DNA, the CDR3 is TGCAGCGTTCCGACAGAAAGGTCACAGGGCTACACCTTC. Protein: CSVPTERSQGYTF.

The V call is TRBV18, the J call TRBJ1-5; TRBD1 matches 9 bases. The CDR3 is 16 amino acids. The ends lost 0 bases at V and 5 bases at J; junction bases unmatched: 5. From germline, CDR1 is KGHSH and CDR2 LQKENI. This chain's CDR3 is CASSPPDRGGYQPQHF. CDR3 sequence (DNA): TGTGCCAGCTCACCACCCGACAGGGGGGGGTATCAGCCCCAGCATTTT.

V usage is TRBV20-1 and J usage is TRBJ1-1; D is perhaps TRBD1 (6 bases). The CDR3 is 12 amino acids. Looked up from germline, CDR1 is DFQATT and CDR2 is SNEGSKA (reference sequence). Deletions cut 3 bases from V and 9 bases from J, with 14 bases between. The CDR3 nucleotides read TGCAGTGCTAGTGAACAGGGATCGCAAGCTTTCTTT. It specifies CSASEQGSQAFF.

V is TRBV27 and J is TRBJ1-1; 7 bases line up with TRBD1. The CDR3 loop spans 15 amino acids. Trimming cost V 1 base and J 1 base; bases outside gene matches: 3. Germline V gene data show CDR1 as MNHEY and CDR2 as SMNVEV (reference sequence). CDR3 coding DNA: TGTGCCAGCAGTTTATATGAGGGGGCGAACACTGAAGCTTTCTTT. It translates to CASSLYEGANTEAFF.

The chain employs TRBV5-4 and TRBJ1-2, with D perhaps matching TRBD1 (5 bases). Trimming took off 1 base at V and 7 bases at J, with 14 bases between the two ends. This CDR3 region has 14 residues. The V gene's germline CDR1 is SGHNT and CDR2 YYREEE (reference sequence). The CDR3 region has the DNA TGTGCCAGCAGCTTGAGCGCAGGGTCTCTTGGCTACACCTTC. Its protein product is CASSLSAGSLGYTF.

This chain joins TRBV6-5 and TRBJ2-7, with 7 bases that match TRBD1. The trim removed 2 bases at V and 2 bases at J, leaving 3 bases unmatched. Germline V gene data show CDR1 as MNHEY and CDR2 as SVGAGI. This CDR3 region has 14 residues. The CDR3 DNA reads as TGTGCCAGCAGTTACCGGGACAGTCCCTACGAGCAGTACTTC. It yields the protein CASSYRDSPYEQYF.

This chain joins TRBV6-5 and TRBJ2-7; TRBD1 agrees at 9 bases. CDR1 is MNHEY, CDR2 SVGAGI, per germline. Losses at the gene ends were 8 bases for V and 1 base for J; bases not matched to a gene: 0. The CDR3 covers 12 residues. CDR3 in amino acids: CASDRGSYEQYF. CDR3 sequence (DNA): TGTGCCAGCGACAGGGGGTCCTACGAGCAGTACTTC.

The CDR3 is CASSQLAGTEDLETQYF. CDR3 coding DNA: TGTGCCAGCAGCCAGTTAGCCGGGACAGAAGACCTAGAGACCCAGTACTTC. The V gene is TRBV3-1 (or the pseudogene TRBV3-2), the J gene TRBJ2-5, with 7 bases lining up with TRBD1. CDR1 and CDR2 from the germline V gene are LGHDT and YNNKEL (reference sequence). J lost 4 bases, V lost 3 bases, and 14 bases had no gene match. This CDR3 spans 17 amino acids.

This chain joins TRBV5-1 and TRBJ2-3; TRBD1 matches 8 bases. The CDR3 sequence is 15 residues long. Germline trimming cut 0 bases from V and 7 bases from J; bases unmatched to any gene: 7. Germline values: CDR1 SGHRS, CDR2 YFSETQ. The CDR3 DNA follows: TGCGCCAGCAGCTTGGGACAGGGGAGAACATATACGCAGTATTTT. Its protein product is CASSLGQGRTYTQYF.

The J gene is TRBJ2-4, the V gene TRBV5-1; 11 nucleotides agree with TRBD1. V shed 0 bases and J 3 bases; nucleotides not matched to a gene: 20. CDR3 length: 22 residues. Germline V gives CDR1 SGHRS, CDR2 YFSETQ. The CDR3 nucleotides are TGCGCCAGCAGCTTGGCCCGGGGGATCCCGACCGGGACAGGGGGGATCAAAAACATTCAGTACTTC. Amino acid sequence: CASSLARGIPTGTGGIKNIQYF.

The chain links TRBV2 to TRBJ2-3; TRBD1 is a possible D gene (5 bases). Germline values: CDR1 SNHLY, CDR2 FYNNEI. V dropped 6 bases and J dropped 6 bases, with 13 bases sitting between them. The CDR3 extends over 13 amino acids. CDR3 in DNA: TGTGCCAGCAGCCCCCCAGGGTTGGATACGCAGTATTTT. Translation gives CASSPPGLDTQYF.

The rearrangement links TRBV7-2 to TRBJ1-1; TRBD1 is a possible D gene (6 bases). The CDR3 length is 14 residues. Trimming removed 1 base from V and 6 bases from J, with 12 bases in between. Germline-derived CDR1 and CDR2 are SGHTA and FQGNSA. The CDR3 DNA is TGTGCCAGCAGCTTAGGGGGGCATAACCCTGAAGCTTTCTTT. The encoded protein is CASSLGGHNPEAFF.

This clone was seen only once. V is TRBV13 and J is TRBJ1-1, with unresolved D. This CDR3 is 13 amino acids long. The germline V gene has CDR1 PRHDT and CDR2 FYEKMQ (reference sequence). V was pared by 5 bases and J by 2 bases, with 9 bases between. Here the CDR3 DNA reads TGTGCCAGCAGCCTAAGTAGTAACACTGAAGCTTTCTTT. This gives the protein CASSLSSNTEAFF.

This clone has more than one count but fewer than ten. The chain is built from TRBV19 and TRBJ1-1; D gene unclear. CDR3 length: 12 residues. Germline V gene data show CDR1 as LNHDA and CDR2 as SQIVND (reference sequence). Between the trimmed V and J ends, which lost 5 bases and 4 bases, there was a span of 8 bases. The CDR3 DNA follows: TGTGCCAGTAGTTTCGGGTTCACTGAAGCTTTCTTT. Residues: CASSFGFTEAFF. Supplemented by reference TRBV19 and TRBJ1-1, the full variable domain reads DGGITQSPKYLFRKEGQNVTLSCEQNLNHDAMYWYRQDPGQGLRLIYYSQIVNDFQKGDIAEGYSVSREKKESFPLTVTSAQKNPTAFYLCASSFGFTEAFFGQGTRLTVV.